This is a list of T cell receptor beta chains from one sample in a study of blood T cells in healthy people across ages. One entry per CDR3 protein, called by TCRdb with MiXCR from the 5' RACE reads. The sample has over 550,000 distinct CDR3 sequences; 25% to 30% are singletons. Sample: blood. The receptor source for this set is a woman aged 80 or over in good health. CDR3s include the opening cysteine and the closing phenylalanine or tryptophan. The order of the fields is D gene, J gene, V gene, clone size, CDR3 length, CDR3 protein, CDR3 DNA. The D gene is left open where the match is weak. A clone size is listed for some rows: how often the clone was seen (once, few, many), or a class if it is expanded.

D: NA
J: TRBJ2-3
V: TRBV2
size: NA
length: 15
CDR3: CASTKAGASTDTQYF
DNA: TGTGCCAGCACCAAGGCGGGGGCTAGCACAGATACGCAGTATTTT

D: NA
J: TRBJ1-1
V: TRBV10-2
size: few
length: 16
CDR3: CASSKRRGTSNTEAFF
DNA: TGCGCCAGCAGCAAGAGGAGGGGGACTTCGAACACTGAAGCTTTCTTT

D: TRBD2
J: TRBJ2-3
V: TRBV20-1
size: NA
length: 16
CDR3: CSAGGLAGTSTDTQYF
DNA: TGCAGTGCTGGAGGACTAGCGGGAACTAGCACAGATACGCAGTATTTT

D: NA
J: TRBJ1-2
V: TRBV30
size: NA
length: 14
CDR3: CGAPGSPPNYGYTF
DNA: TGTGGGGCCCCAGGGAGCCCCCCTAACTATGGCTACACCTTC

D: NA
J: TRBJ1-1
V: TRBV25-1
size: many
length: 14
CDR3: CASSDSGRGAEAFF
DNA: TGTGCCAGCAGTGATTCTGGACGGGGGGCTGAAGCTTTCTTT

D: TRBD2
J: TRBJ2-1
V: TRBV2
size: many
length: 16
CDR3: CASSEAASGFYNEQFF
DNA: TGTGCCAGCAGTGAAGCAGCTAGCGGGTTCTACAATGAGCAGTTCTTC

D: NA
J: TRBJ1-5
V: TRBV9
size: NA
length: 15
CDR3: CASSVRDGYNQPQHF
DNA: TGTGCCAGCAGCGTTAGGGACGGCTACAATCAGCCCCAGCATTTT

D: NA
J: TRBJ2-7
V: TRBV11-2
size: few
length: 17
CDR3: CASRRGAGGRISYEQYF
DNA: TGTGCCAGCCGCAGGGGAGCCGGGGGGCGTATATCCTACGAGCAGTACTTC

D: NA
J: TRBJ1-4
V: TRBV6-1
size: once
length: 17
CDR3: CASSEGAYGRSGEKLFF
DNA: TGTGCCAGCAGTGAAGGGGCGTACGGGCGGTCGGGTGAAAAACTGTTTTTT

D: NA
J: TRBJ1-1
V: TRBV7-2
size: NA
length: 15
CDR3: CASSLQQLQNTEAFF
DNA: TGTGCCAGCAGCTTACAACAACTACAGAACACTGAAGCTTTCTTT

D: TRBD1
J: TRBJ2-1
V: TRBV7-3
size: many
length: 13
CDR3: CASSVTGGGEQFF
DNA: TGTGCCAGCAGCGTGACAGGGGGCGGTGAGCAGTTCTTC

D: TRBD2
J: TRBJ2-5
V: TRBV4-3
size: NA
length: 14
CDR3: CASSRGTNQETQYF
DNA: TGCGCCAGCAGCCGTGGGACTAACCAAGAGACCCAGTACTTC

D: TRBD1
J: TRBJ2-2
V: TRBV6-1
size: few
length: 17
CDR3: CASKRGGQGMDTGELFF
DNA: TGTGCCAGCAAAAGAGGCGGACAGGGTATGGACACCGGGGAGCTGTTTTTT

D: NA
J: TRBJ2-5
V: TRBV20-1
size: NA
length: 13
CDR3: CSASSSVQETQYF
DNA: TGCAGTGCTAGTTCAAGCGTCCAAGAGACCCAGTACTTC

D: TRBD2
J: TRBJ2-3
V: TRBV20-1
size: NA
length: 15
CDR3: CSARGLAGNTDTQYF
DNA: TGCAGTGCTAGAGGACTAGCGGGGAACACAGATACGCAGTATTTT

D: TRBD2
J: TRBJ2-7
V: TRBV20-1
size: NA
length: 15
CDR3: CSAQTEAGASPEQYF
DNA: TGCAGTGCCCAGACCGAAGCGGGAGCTTCGCCCGAGCAGTACTTC

D: NA
J: TRBJ1-4
V: TRBV5-6
size: NA
length: 17
CDR3: CASSLSDPGQGLIFLFF
DNA: TGTGCCAGCAGCTTATCGGACCCAGGACAAGGCCTTATATTCCTGTTTTTT

D: TRBD1
J: TRBJ1-5
V: TRBV2
size: NA
length: 15
CDR3: CASTIDRGIHQPQHF
DNA: TGTGCCAGCACGATAGACAGGGGGATCCATCAGCCCCAGCATTTT

D: TRBD1
J: TRBJ2-7
V: TRBV9
size: many
length: 14
CDR3: CASSLGQETYEQYF
DNA: TGTGCCAGCAGCCTCGGACAGGAGACCTACGAGCAGTACTTC

D: NA
J: TRBJ2-3
V: TRBV29-1
size: few
length: 11
CDR3: CSVTQTDTQYF
DNA: TGCAGCGTTACCCAGACAGATACGCAGTATTTT

D: NA
J: TRBJ2-7
V: TRBV7-2
size: NA
length: 13
CDR3: CASSSDDTLEQYF
DNA: TGTGCCAGCAGCTCTGATGACACACTCGAGCAGTACTTC

D: NA
J: TRBJ2-5
V: TRBV6-1
size: many
length: 16
CDR3: CASSEAVGGLRETQYF
DNA: TGTGCCAGCAGTGAAGCAGTCGGGGGGCTCAGGGAGACCCAGTACTTC

D: NA
J: TRBJ1-1
V: TRBV25-1
size: few
length: 15
CDR3: CASSDPGTRNTEAFF
DNA: TGTGCCAGCAGTGATCCCGGGACACGGAACACTGAAGCTTTCTTT

D: NA
J: TRBJ2-1
V: TRBV7-9
size: NA
length: 12
CDR3: CASSKQGYEQFF
DNA: TGTGCCAGCAGTAAACAGGGCTACGAGCAGTTCTTC

D: NA
J: TRBJ1-1
V: TRBV19
size: NA
length: 13
CDR3: CASSIGQTAEAFF
DNA: TGTGCCAGTAGTATAGGACAGACCGCCGAAGCTTTCTTT